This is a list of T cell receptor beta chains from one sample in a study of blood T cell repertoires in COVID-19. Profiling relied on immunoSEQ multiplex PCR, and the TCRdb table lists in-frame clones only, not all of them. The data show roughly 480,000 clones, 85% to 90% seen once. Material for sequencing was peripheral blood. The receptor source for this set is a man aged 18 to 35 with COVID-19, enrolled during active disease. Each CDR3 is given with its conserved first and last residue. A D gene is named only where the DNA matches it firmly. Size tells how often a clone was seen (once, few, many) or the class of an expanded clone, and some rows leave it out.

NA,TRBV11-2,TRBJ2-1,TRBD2,CASSLEGLAGEQFF,TGTGCCAGCAGCTTAGAGGGACTAGCAGGGGAGCAGTTCTTC
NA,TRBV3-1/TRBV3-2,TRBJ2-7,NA,CASSQDSGNYEQYF,TGTGCCAGCAGCCAAGATTCGGGTAACTACGAGCAGTACTTC
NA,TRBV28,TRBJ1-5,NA,CASSQGLSQPQHF,TGTGCCAGCTCACAGGGTTTGTCTCAGCCCCAGCATTTT
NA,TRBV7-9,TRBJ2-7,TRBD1,CASSEKQGGPLTYEQYF,TGTGCCAGCAGCGAAAAACAGGGGGGACCCCTAACCTACGAGCAGTACTTC
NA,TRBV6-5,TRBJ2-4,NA,CASVQYNIQYF,TGTGCCAGCGTCCAGTATAACATTCAGTACTTC
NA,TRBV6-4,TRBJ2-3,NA,CASSDWGDPGDTQYF,TGTGCCAGCAGTGACTGGGGGGACCCCGGTGATACGCAGTATTTT
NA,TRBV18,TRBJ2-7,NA,CASSPEQRGEQYF,TGTGCCAGCTCACCAGAACAACGCGGGGAGCAGTACTTC
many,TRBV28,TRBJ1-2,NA,CASSRFNYGYTF,TGTGCCAGCAGTCGGTTTAACTATGGCTACACCTTC
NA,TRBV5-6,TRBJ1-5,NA,CASSLSGSGNQPQHF,TGTGCCAGCAGCTTGTCCGGGTCGGGCAATCAGCCCCAGCATTTT
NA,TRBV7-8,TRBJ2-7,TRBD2,CASSLAGTSVSYEQYF,TGTGCCAGCAGCTTAGCTGGGACTAGCGTCTCCTACGAGCAGTACTTC
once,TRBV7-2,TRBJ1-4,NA,CASSSRRGGDEKLFF,TGTGCCAGCAGCTCTAGGCGGGGGGGGGATGAAAAACTGTTTTTT
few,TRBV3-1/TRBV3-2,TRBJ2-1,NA,CASRPRAGSTWDEQFF,TGTGCCAGCAGACCCAGGGCCGGCTCGACGTGGGATGAGCAGTTCTTC
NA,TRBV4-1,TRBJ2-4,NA,CASSHRAGLAKNIQYF,TGCGCCAGCAGCCACCGGGCGGGACTAGCCAAAAACATTCAGTACTTC
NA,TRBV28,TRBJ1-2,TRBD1,CASSLSTGVYGYTF,TGTGCCAGCAGTTTAAGTACAGGGGTCTATGGCTACACCTTC
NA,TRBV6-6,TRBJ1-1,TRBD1,CASSRDSLNTEAFF,TGTGCCAGCAGTAGGGACAGTCTCAACACTGAAGCTTTCTTT
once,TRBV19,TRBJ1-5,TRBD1,CASSSWDRGNQPQHF,TGTGCCAGTAGTTCTTGGGACAGGGGCAATCAGCCCCAGCATTTT
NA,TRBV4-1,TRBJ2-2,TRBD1,CASSHRGQGANTGELFF,TGCGCCAGCAGCCATCGAGGACAGGGCGCGAACACCGGGGAGCTGTTTTTT
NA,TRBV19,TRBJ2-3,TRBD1,CASSETGGIDTQYF,TGTGCCAGTAGTGAAACAGGGGGCATTGATACGCAGTATTTT
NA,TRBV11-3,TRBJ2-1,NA,CASSLAGHTLNEQFF,TGTGCCAGCAGCTTAGCAGGACATACTCTCAATGAGCAGTTCTTC
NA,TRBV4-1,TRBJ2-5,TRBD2,CASSLGLAGGGETQYF,TGCGCCAGCAGCCTGGGACTAGCGGGGGGCGGGGAGACCCAGTACTTC
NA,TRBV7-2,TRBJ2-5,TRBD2,CASSLGSGGIQETQYF,TGTGCCAGCAGCTTAGGTAGCGGGGGGATCCAAGAGACCCAGTACTTC
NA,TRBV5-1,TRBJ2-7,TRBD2,CASSPGTSGSHEQYF,TGCGCCAGCAGCCCCGGGACTAGCGGGAGCCACGAGCAGTACTTC
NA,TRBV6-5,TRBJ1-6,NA,CASIVTVHNSPLHF,TGTGCCAGCATCGTGACAGTACATAATTCACCCCTCCACTTT
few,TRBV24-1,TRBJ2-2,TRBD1,CATSALTGGTGELFF,TGTGCCACCAGTGCCCTGACAGGGGGGACCGGGGAGCTGTTTTTT